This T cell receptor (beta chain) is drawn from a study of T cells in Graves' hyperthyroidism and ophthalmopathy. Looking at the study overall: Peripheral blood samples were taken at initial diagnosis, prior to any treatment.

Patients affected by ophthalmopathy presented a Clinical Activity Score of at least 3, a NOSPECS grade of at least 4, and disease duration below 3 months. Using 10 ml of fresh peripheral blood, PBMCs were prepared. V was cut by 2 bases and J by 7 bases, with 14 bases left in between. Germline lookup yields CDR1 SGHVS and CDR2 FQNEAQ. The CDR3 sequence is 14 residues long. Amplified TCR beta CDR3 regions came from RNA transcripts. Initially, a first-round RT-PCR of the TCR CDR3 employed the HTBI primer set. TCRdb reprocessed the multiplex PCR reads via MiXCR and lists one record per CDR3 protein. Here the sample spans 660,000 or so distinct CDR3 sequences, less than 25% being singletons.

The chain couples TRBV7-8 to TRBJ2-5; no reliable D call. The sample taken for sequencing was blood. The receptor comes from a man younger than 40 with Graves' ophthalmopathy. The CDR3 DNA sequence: TGTGCCAGCAGCTTAACCCGTCTATACGGGACCCAGTACTTC. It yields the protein CASSLTRLYGTQYF. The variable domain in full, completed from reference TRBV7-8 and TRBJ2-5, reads GAGVSQSPRYKVAKRGQDVALRCDPISGHVSLFWYQQALGQGPEFLTYFQNEAQLDKSGLPSDRFFAERPEGSVSTLKIQRTQQEDSAVYLCASSLTRLYGTQYFGPGTRLLVL.